Here is one TCR beta chain with its context. The antigen remains unidentified. This record belongs to a study of T cell responses to AZD1222 COVID-19 vaccine. The method was immunoSEQ multiplex PCR; TCRdb's version includes in-frame clones alone and lacks a portion of them. This sample carries more than 150,000 clones, 80% to 95% of them seen once, and the ten largest clones take about 4.4%. Study-wide results and caveats: Reports say nearly half of spike-specific TCRs go after unmutated variant regions. Spike-specific TCR breadth rose after two AZD1222 doses, and depth rose as well. Repertoires were collected only later (after the peak T cell response had occurred).

CDR1 and CDR2 from the germline V gene are ENHRY and SYGVKD. This CDR3 has 13 amino acids. The V end was cut by 10 bases, the J end by 5 bases, with 18 bases between. The rearrangement links TRBV10-3 to TRBJ2-7, with D perhaps matching TRBD1 or TRBD2 (6 bases each). The sample was peripheral blood, taken on day 0 of AZD1222 vaccination. This TCR was sampled from an adult in good health. CDR3 sequence reads: CATLGRGGHEQYF. CDR3 DNA: TGTGCCACCCTGGGCAGGGGAGGCCACGAGCAGTACTTC.